The 23 T cell receptor beta chains below all came from one sample that was sequenced in a study of blood T cell repertoires in COVID-19. Method: immunoSEQ multiplex PCR; TCRdb's copy keeps in-frame clones and lacks some. Here the sample spans roughly 40,000 clones, about 87% being singletons. Sequenced: peripheral blood. These receptors were collected from a woman aged 70 to 79 with acute or convalescent COVID-19.

The chain has TRBV28 and TRBJ1-2, with D perhaps matching TRBD1 (5 bases). V lost 4 bases and J lost 8, with 11 bases in between. Germline lookup yields CDR1 MDHEN and CDR2 SYDVKM. The CDR3 runs to 12 residues. In DNA, the CDR3 is TGTGCCAGCAGTTCGGGGGTCTACGGCTACACCTTC. Translated: CASSSGVYGYTF.

This chain uses TRBV10-3 with TRBJ2-3, with 9 bases identical to TRBD1. Germline V gene data show CDR1 as ENHRY and CDR2 as SYGVKD. The CDR3 has 14 amino acids. V gave up 6 bases and J gave up 6 bases; unmatched junction bases: 7. CDR3 loop: CAISRDRETDTQYF. In DNA, the CDR3 is TGTGCCATCAGCCGGGACAGGGAAACGGATACGCAGTATTTT.

The V gene is TRBV30, the J gene TRBJ1-2; D is undetermined. Germline CDR1 reads GTSNPN; CDR2 reads SVGIG (reference sequence). V lost 2 bases, J lost 0 bases, and 4 bases lay in between. This CDR3 is 12 amino acids long. The CDR3 coding sequence is TGTGCCTGGAGTCCTTCTAACTATGGCTACACCTTC. It translates to CAWSPSNYGYTF.

V gene TRBV24-1 combines with J gene TRBJ2-4, with D tentatively TRBD1 (6 bases). Between the trimmed V and J ends, which lost 4 bases and 6 bases, there was a span of 9 bases. There are 13 residues in the CDR3. The germline gives CDR1 KGHDR, CDR2 SFDVKD. In nucleotides, the CDR3 is TGTGCCACCAGTGACCTGGACAGAAACATTCAGTACTTC. Its protein is CATSDLDRNIQYF.

The V call is TRBV7-8, the J call TRBJ2-1; 15 bases match TRBD2. The CDR3 consists of 17 residues. Germline loops: CDR1 SGHVS, CDR2 FQNEAQ. Trimming at V came to 6 bases and at J to 8 bases, leaving 11 bases not matched to a gene. CDR3 loop: CASREKGLAGGGDEQFF. CDR3 DNA sequence: TGTGCCAGCAGGGAGAAGGGACTAGCGGGGGGTGGCGATGAGCAGTTCTTC.

The rearrangement links TRBV12-3 or TRBV12-4 to TRBJ2-3; possible D gene TRBD2, 5 bases. The CDR3 loop spans 13 amino acids. Trimming shortened V by 6 bases and J by 4 bases, and 11 bases separated the two germline ends. The CDR3 nucleotides are TGTGCCAGCAGGCGGACTGGACCAGATACGCAGTATTTT. This sequence encodes CASRRTGPDTQYF.

This chain links TRBV11-1 with TRBJ1-1; TRBD1 matches at 7 bases. The CDR3 is made up of 14 amino acids. CDR1 SGHAT and CDR2 FQDESV come from the germline V gene (reference sequence). V lost 5 bases to trimming and J lost 3 bases; unmatched junction nucleotides: 6. The CDR3 protein is CASSPRQGHTEAFF. CDR3 sequence (DNA): TGTGCCAGCAGCCCCCGACAGGGACACACTGAAGCTTTCTTT.

The gene calls are TRBV7-9 and TRBJ2-1; the match to TRBD2 covers 7 bases. V dropped 0 bases and J dropped 6; count of bases not matched to a gene: 2. CDR1 SEHNR and CDR2 FQNEAQ come from the germline V gene (reference sequence). CDR3 length: 14 residues. CDR3 amino acids: CASSLAASGNEQFF. The CDR3 nucleotides are TGTGCCAGCAGCTTAGCGGCTAGCGGCAATGAGCAGTTCTTC. The variable domain in full, with the rest retrieved from reference TRBV7-9 and TRBJ2-1, is DTGVSQNPRHKITKRGQNVTFRCDPISEHNRLYWYRQTLGQGPEFLTYFQNEAQLEKSRLLSDRFSAERPKGSFSTLEIQRTEQGDSAMYLCASSLAASGNEQFFGPGTRLTVL.

The chain carries TRBV3-1 (or the pseudogene TRBV3-2) and TRBJ1-1; D gene uncertain. CDR1 and CDR2 (germline): LGHDT, YNNKEL (reference sequence). V shed 3 bases and J shed 2 bases, with 10 bases lying between them. The CDR3 is 14 amino acids. DNA of the CDR3: TGTGCCAGCAGCCAGGCACGGGTAAACACTGAAGCTTTCTTT. Its protein product is CASSQARVNTEAFF.

The V call is TRBV5-1, the J call TRBJ1-2; 7 bases match TRBD1. Per the germline V gene, CDR1 is SGHRS and CDR2 is YFSETQ. The CDR3 covers 14 residues. The ends lost 1 base at V and 5 bases at J; junction bases unmatched: 5. The CDR3 nucleotides read TGCGCCAGCAGCTTGAGGGGACAGAGGTATGGCTACACCTTC. This translates into CASSLRGQRYGYTF.

The J gene is TRBJ2-2, the V gene TRBV19; D is uncertain. This CDR3 comprises 13 residues. Germline V gene sequence: CDR1 LNHDA, CDR2 SQIVND (reference sequence). V was trimmed by 3 bases and J by 6 bases, leaving 8 bases between them. The CDR3 region is CASSIGGSGELFF. For the CDR3, the DNA is TGTGCCAGTAGTATTGGCGGTTCCGGGGAGCTGTTTTTT.

The J gene is TRBJ2-5, the V gene TRBV11-3; tentatively, D is TRBD1 (5 bases). The CDR3 contains 14 residues. Trimming stripped 5 bases from V and 2 bases from J, with 12 bases between. The V gene's germline CDR1 is SGHNT and CDR2 YENEEA. CDR3: CASSQNSGQETQYF. CDR3 DNA sequence: TGTGCCAGCAGCCAAAACTCAGGGCAAGAGACCCAGTACTTC.

The rearrangement joins TRBV11-3 to TRBJ2-5, with D possibly being TRBD2 (5 bases). V was pared by 4 bases and J by 5 bases, with 5 bases between. CDR3 size: 11 residues. CDR1 is SGHNT, CDR2 YENEEA, per germline. Here the CDR3 DNA reads TGTGCCAGCAGCTGGGAGGAGACCCAGTACTTC. Protein sequence: CASSWEETQYF.

This clone was recorded once. Here the CDR3 reads CASSRHGTGRREAFF. The CDR3 DNA sequence: TGCGCCAGCAGCCGCCACGGGACAGGGAGGAGAGAAGCTTTCTTT. The chain links TRBV4-3 to TRBJ1-1, with 9 bases that match TRBD1. From germline, CDR1 is LGHNA and CDR2 YSLEER. Losses at the gene ends were 4 bases for V and 8 bases for J; bases not matched to a gene: 11. CDR3 length: 15 residues.

This chain connects TRBV6-1 to TRBJ2-7; perhaps TRBD2 as D (6 bases). Trimming left V 2 bases short and J 2 bases short, with 16 bases between. The CDR3 consists of 16 residues. The germline V gene encodes CDR1 MNHNS and CDR2 SASEGT. The CDR3 here is CASSEWSLGGTYEQYV. CDR3 in DNA: TGTGCCAGCAGTGAATGGAGCCTAGGAGGGACCTACGAGCAGTACGTC.

This chain joins TRBV11-2 and TRBJ2-1; the D gene is possibly TRBD2 (6 bases). Looked up from germline, CDR1 is SGHAT and CDR2 is FQNNGV. Trimming left V 2 bases short and J 7 bases short, with 9 bases between. CDR3 length: 13 amino acids. For the CDR3, the DNA is TGTGCCAGCAGCTTACTGGCGGGAAATGAGCAGTTCTTC. Residues: CASSLLAGNEQFF.

This chain connects TRBV29-1 to TRBJ1-1; TRBD1 is a possible D gene (6 bases). Germline CDR1 is SQVTM and CDR2 is ANQGSEA. This CDR3 region has 12 residues. Trimming took 8 bases from V and 1 from J, leaving 11 bases between them. The CDR3 protein is CSFRGANTEAFF. The CDR3 DNA is TGCAGCTTCCGGGGGGCGAACACTGAAGCTTTCTTT.

This rearrangement joins TRBV23-1 to TRBJ1-5; tentatively, D is TRBD1 (6 bases). TRBV23-1 is annotated as an ORF whose role is uncertain. Deletions cut 4 bases from V and 3 bases from J, with 10 bases between. The CDR3 has 14 amino acids. CDR3 amino acids: CASSREGHNQPQHF. CDR3 in DNA: TGCGCCAGCAGTCGTGAGGGACACAATCAGCCCCAGCATTTT.

The chain has TRBV27 and TRBJ2-3, with TRBD2 matching 9 bases. In germline, CDR1 is MNHEY, CDR2 SMNVEV (reference sequence). V shed 5 bases and J 0 bases; nucleotides not matched to a gene: 6. This CDR3 is 16 amino acids long. The CDR3 region has the DNA TGTGCCAGCAGTCCACGACTAGCGGCTAGCACAGATACGCAGTATTTT. Translated: CASSPRLAASTDTQYF.

Regarding this clone: The identical CDR3 is also encoded by other nucleotide sequences in the sample. The chain joins TRBV20-1 to TRBJ2-7; D is undetermined. CDR3 size: 11 residues. The germline gives CDR1 DFQATT, CDR2 SNEGSKA (reference sequence). DNA of the CDR3: TGCAGTGCGAGAGCAGGTCACGAGCAGTACGTC. Amino acids: CSARAGHEQYV.

The chain combines TRBV24-1 with TRBJ2-3, with D uncertain. Trimming removed 3 bases from V and 5 bases from J, with 8 bases in between. The CDR3 is 13 residues long. The V gene's germline CDR1 is KGHDR and CDR2 SFDVKD. CDR3 sequence reads: CATSDLGQDTQYF. The CDR3 DNA follows: TGTGCCACCAGTGATCTAGGTCAAGATACGCAGTATTTT.

The rearrangement uses TRBV10-2 and TRBJ1-1; D perhaps matches TRBD1 (6 bases). This CDR3 is built from 16 residues. Germline V gives CDR1 WSHSY, CDR2 SAAADI. The V gene lost 3 bases and the J gene lost 2 bases, with 16 bases spanning the gap. The CDR3 protein is CASSDNQQGVNTEAFF. The CDR3 DNA is TGCGCCAGCAGTGATAACCAACAGGGTGTAAACACTGAAGCTTTCTTT.

The chain uses TRBV19 and TRBJ2-5; perhaps TRBD2 as D (7 bases). Germline CDR1 is LNHDA and CDR2 is SQIVND (reference sequence). The CDR3 totals 16 residues. V lost 3 bases and J 0 bases, leaving 14 bases between the germline ends. CDR3 coding DNA: TGTGCCAGTAGTATCACAGGGCGGGGGTACCAAGAGACCCAGTACTTC. It is translated as CASSITGRGYQETQYF.